The 8 T cell receptor beta chains below were found in one sample sequenced in a study of blood T cell repertoires in COVID-19. Clones were sequenced by immunoSEQ multiplex PCR, and TCRdb holds only the in-frame ones, with some missing. The sample includes approximately 360,000 clones, roughly 88% of them seen just once. Sample: PBMCs or T cells enriched from blood (not recorded which). The origin of the receptors is a woman aged 25-40 years with acute COVID-19.

This chain links TRBV9 with TRBJ1-2; D gene unclear. The germline gives CDR1 SGDLS, CDR2 YYNGEE. The CDR3 loop spans 11 amino acids. Trimming pared 3 bases from V and 4 bases from J, leaving 4 bases between. CDR3 bases: TGTGCCAGCAGCGCCTCCTATGGCTACACCTTC. This gives the protein CASSASYGYTF. Full variable domain (outside the CDR3, taken from reference TRBV9 and TRBJ1-2): DSGVTQTPKHLITATGQRVTLRCSPRSGDLSVYWYQQSLDQGLQFLIQYYNGEERAKGNILERFSAQQFPDLHSELNLSSLELGDSALYFCASSASYGYTFGSGTRLTVV.

This chain connects TRBV3-1 (or the pseudogene TRBV3-2) to TRBJ2-7; perhaps TRBD1 as D (6 bases). Per the germline V gene, CDR1 is LGHDT and CDR2 is YNNKEL (reference sequence). The CDR3 is 15 residues long. V was pared by 4 bases and J by 2 bases, with 15 bases between. The CDR3, as DNA: TGTGCCAGCAGCCCCCGGGACAACAACGCCTACGAGCAGTACTTC. Its translation: CASSPRDNNAYEQYF.

In this sample, this clone turned up once. The rearrangement uses TRBV18 and TRBJ1-2; no clear D gene. Looked up from germline, CDR1 is KGHSH and CDR2 is LQKENI. The V and J ends lost 1 base and 4 bases respectively, with 13 bases between them. CDR3 length: 15 residues. The CDR3 DNA follows: TGTGCCAGCTCACCACGGTCGGAAGGACTCTATGGCTACACCTTC. Residues: CASSPRSEGLYGYTF.

The chain employs TRBV6-5 and TRBJ1-3; 11 nucleotides align to TRBD1. V was clipped by 4 bases and J by 2 bases; unmatched bases: 4. The CDR3 totals 16 residues. Germline-derived CDR1 and CDR2 are MNHEY and SVGAGI. This CDR3 reads CASSFRTGGTGNTIYF. CDR3 DNA sequence: TGTGCCAGCAGTTTTAGGACAGGGGGCACTGGAAACACCATATATTTT.

The chain couples TRBV7-8 to TRBJ2-3; TRBD2 agrees at 8 bases. This CDR3 spans 18 amino acids. Per the germline V gene, CDR1 is SGHVS and CDR2 is FQNEAQ. V lost 5 bases, J lost 2 bases, and 15 bases stayed unmatched. Written as DNA, the CDR3 is TGTGCCAGCAGCCCGTTAGCGGGGCCCAGCACTTACACAGATACGCAGTATTTT. Encoded protein: CASSPLAGPSTYTDTQYF.

In regard to this clone: Other DNA sequences in the same sample also yield this CDR3. The chain joins TRBV6-1 to TRBJ1-4, with D perhaps matching TRBD1 (6 bases). The CDR3 consists of 15 residues. Trimming cost V 3 bases and J 5 bases, with 13 bases left between them. Germline CDR1 reads MNHNS; CDR2 reads SASEGT. DNA for the CDR3: TGTGCCAGCAGTGACCGGGGTAGGGGGAATGAAAAACTGTTTTTT. This translates into CASSDRGRGNEKLFF.

The V call is TRBV27, the J call TRBJ1-3; D gene unclear. Germline CDR1 is MNHEY and CDR2 is SMNVEV (reference sequence). There are 12 residues in the CDR3. With 8 bases removed from V and 0 bases from J, the gap between germline ends came to 5 bases. The CDR3 spells CASRSSGNTIYF. The CDR3 DNA sequence: TGTGCCAGCCGGTCCTCTGGAAACACCATATATTTT.

J is TRBJ2-2 and V is TRBV3-1 (or the pseudogene TRBV3-2); 11 bases are shared with TRBD2. The V segment lost 0 bases and the J segment 6 bases; nucleotides outside the gene matches: 6. The CDR3 has 17 amino acids. CDR1 is LGHDT and CDR2 is YNNKEL in the germline V gene (reference sequence). CDR3 coding DNA: TGTGCCAGCAGCCAAGAGAGACGGACTAGCGGGTCCGGGGAGCTGTTTTTT. Protein sequence: CASSQERRTSGSGELFF.